A selection of T cell receptor beta chains follows, all from one sample in a study of blood T cells in healthy people across ages. TCRdb passed the 5' RACE reads through MiXCR, listing each CDR3 protein once. This table holds about 970,000 distinct CDR3 sequences, 45% to 60% found once. Material for sequencing was blood. The source is a woman aged 55-69 years in good health. CDR3s include the opening cysteine and the closing phenylalanine or tryptophan. A D gene is named only where the DNA matches it firmly. Rows may omit the clone size; those that give it use once, few, many or a size class.

V gene	J gene	D gene	clone size	CDR3 DNA	CDR3 protein
TRBV12-3/TRBV12-4	TRBJ2-7	TRBD2	-	TGTGCCAGCAGTTTTAGCGGGACCGCCTACGAGCAGTACTTC	CASSFSGTAYEQYF
TRBV5-5	TRBJ2-3	TRBD2	few	TGTGCCAGCAGCTCGGGTAGCGGGAGTCAGGATACGCAGTATTTT	CASSSGSGSQDTQYF
TRBV27	TRBJ2-3	TRBD2	few	TGTGCCAGCAGTTCCTCGGGGGGGCGATCGGATACGCAGTATTTT	CASSSSGGRSDTQYF
TRBV11-1	TRBJ2-5	-	-	TGTGCCAGCAGCCATCGCTCGATCCAAGAGACCCAGTACTTC	CASSHRSIQETQYF
TRBV20-1	TRBJ2-5	TRBD2	-	TGCAGTGCTAGCTTTGGCCTAGCGGGAGCCCTGTACCAAGAGACCCAGTACTTC	CSASFGLAGALYQETQYF
TRBV28	TRBJ2-3	-	-	TGTGCCAGCAGTCTTATCGGCCTGGGACTTGTCTCAGATACGCAGTATTTT	CASSLIGLGLVSDTQYF
TRBV3-1	TRBJ1-2	TRBD1	few	TGTGCCAGCAGCGATCGGACAGGGGGGACCTTTAACTATGGCTACACCTTC	CASSDRTGGTFNYGYTF
TRBV7-9	TRBJ2-7	-	few	TGTGCCAGCAGCTTAAATTCCCTCTACGAGCAGTACTTC	CASSLNSLYEQYF
TRBV20-1	TRBJ2-7	-	-	TGCAGTGCTAGTCTCTGGAACTACGAGCAGTACTTC	CSASLWNYEQYF
TRBV3-1	TRBJ2-5	TRBD2	few	TGTGCCAGCAGTTCCTATAGCGGGAGGGCCGCCGGGGTAGCCCAGTACTTC	CASSSYSGRAAGVAQYF
TRBV7-2	TRBJ2-1	-	-	TGTGCCAGCAGCTTAGATGGAGGGTGGGACAATGAGCAGTTCTTC	CASSLDGGWDNEQFF
TRBV18	TRBJ2-1	TRBD2	-	TGTGCCAGCTCACCAAGACTAGCGGGACCCACCTACAATGAGCAGTTCTTC	CASSPRLAGPTYNEQFF
TRBV12-3/TRBV12-4	TRBJ2-7	-	-	TGTGCCTGCACCGGTGGGGGGTACTACGAGCAGTACTTC	CACTGGGYYEQYF
TRBV7-3	TRBJ2-1	TRBD1	-	TGTGCCAGCAGCTTAAGCGACAGGGACAATGAGCAGTTCTTC	CASSLSDRDNEQFF
TRBV5-1	TRBJ2-5	-	-	TGCGCCAGCAGCTTGGGGGTGACTCCGCAACTAGAGCAGTACTTC	CASSLGVTPQLEQYF
TRBV6-6	TRBJ2-3	TRBD2	-	TGTGCCAGCCGAGTTACACGGACTAGCGGGTCGGATACGCAGTATTTT	CASRVTRTSGSDTQYF
TRBV4-1	TRBJ2-2	-	once	TGCGCCAGCAGCCAAGGGTGGAGGTGGGGCACCGGGGAGCTGTTTTTT	CASSQGWRWGTGELFF
TRBV15	TRBJ1-6	-	-	TGTGCCACCAGCAGGACTGAGGGGGGATCACCCCTCCACTTT	CATSRTEGGSPLHF
TRBV4-3	TRBJ2-7	-	few	TGCGCCAGCAGCCAAGATCCGGGAGTGGAATACGAGCAGTACTTC	CASSQDPGVEYEQYF
TRBV4-2	TRBJ1-6	-	-	TGTGCCAGCAGCCAAGCCGGGACCAGTAATTCACCCCTCCACTTT	CASSQAGTSNSPLHF
TRBV6-8	TRBJ2-4	-	-	TGTGCCAGCCCTAGATATGGATCCAGGGGTGAAGGCCGGGCCAAAAACATTCAGTACTTC	CASPRYGSRGEGRAKNIQYF
TRBV20-1	TRBJ2-7	-	-	TGCAGTGCTAGACGCCTCGGGCACTCCTACGAGCAGTACTTC	CSARRLGHSYEQYF
TRBV25-1	TRBJ2-1	-	-	TGTGCCAGCAGCGATTTACAGGGATCGTACAATGAGCAGTTCTTC	CASSDLQGSYNEQFF
TRBV3-1	TRBJ2-7	-	-	TGTGCCAGCAGCCGGAGCCAGGGTCTCTACGAGCAGTACTTC	CASSRSQGLYEQYF
TRBV7-2	TRBJ1-2	TRBD1	-	TGTGCCAGCAGCCCACCCTTCGGACAGGGAAACTATGGCTACACCTTC	CASSPPFGQGNYGYTF
TRBV4-2	TRBJ2-1	TRBD2	-	TGTGCCAGCAGCCAAGATGCATCGGGGAGGGCTTACAATGAGCAGTTCTTC	CASSQDASGRAYNEQFF
TRBV5-1	TRBJ2-3	-	-	TGCGCCAGCAGCTTCCAGGGAATCTCTGATACGCAGTATTTT	CASSFQGISDTQYF
TRBV12-3/TRBV12-4	TRBJ2-1	-	-	TGTGCCAGCAGACTGGGGGTGAATGAGCAGTTCTTC	CASRLGVNEQFF
TRBV3-1	TRBJ1-1	-	few	TGTGCCAGCAGTCTCCAAGGGGGGGCCAGATCAACCCAAGCTTTCTTT	CASSLQGGARSTQAFF
TRBV12-3/TRBV12-4	TRBJ2-3	-	-	TGTGCCAGCACCTCTCATGGGCAAGGCACAGATACGCAGTATTTT	CASTSHGQGTDTQYF
TRBV20-1	TRBJ1-2	-	-	TGCAGTGCTAGCCCCACCCGGGCACAGGATGGCTACACCTTC	CSASPTRAQDGYTF
TRBV4-1	TRBJ2-7	TRBD2	-	TGCGCCAGCAGCCAAGCTAGCGGGACCTACTCCTACGAGCAGTACTTC	CASSQASGTYSYEQYF
TRBV12-3/TRBV12-4	TRBJ2-3	-	few	TGTGCCAGCAGAGCCCTCACAGATACGCAGTATTTT	CASRALTDTQYF
TRBV20-1	TRBJ2-2	TRBD2	-	TGCAGTATACACAGCCCGGGACTAGTGAACACCGGGGAGCTGTTTTTT	CSIHSPGLVNTGELFF
TRBV28	TRBJ2-3	TRBD2	-	TGTGCCAGCAGTCTATCCTTGACTAGCGGGAGGAGGGATACGCAGTATTTT	CASSLSLTSGRRDTQYF
TRBV20-1	TRBJ2-1	TRBD2	-	TGCAGTGCTAGAGATCTAGCGGGGGGGCATGAGCAGTTCTTC	CSARDLAGGHEQFF
TRBV7-2	TRBJ2-5	-	-	TGTGCCAGCAGCTTAGGATCCGGGTTTGAAACCCAGTACTTC	CASSLGSGFETQYF
TRBV27	TRBJ2-5	-	-	TGTGCCAGCGGGAGTTGGGGGACCCAGTACTTC	CASGSWGTQYF
TRBV20-1	TRBJ2-6	-	few	TGCAGTGCGATGTCTGGGGCCAACGTCCTGACTTTC	CSAMSGANVLTF
TRBV7-9	TRBJ1-5	TRBD1	-	TGTGTCAGCAGCTTAACGACAGGGGTGGGCAATCAGCCCCAGCATTTT	CVSSLTTGVGNQPQHF
TRBV2	TRBJ2-1	-	few	TGTGCCAGCACTAGAAGTAGCGGCAAGGAGTACAATGAGCAGTTCTTC	CASTRSSGKEYNEQFF
TRBV10-3	TRBJ2-7	-	few	TGTGCCATCAGTGTGGCGAGGAGGGGATACGAGCAGTACTTC	CAISVARRGYEQYF
TRBV27	TRBJ2-1	TRBD2	-	TGTGCCAGCAGCCCCAGTTCGCGGGAGCCCCAGAACAATGAGCAGTTCTTC	CASSPSSREPQNNEQFF
TRBV27	TRBJ2-7	-	few	TGTGCCAGCAGTCTTCAAGGAACCATGATGGGTTACGAGCAGTACTTC	CASSLQGTMMGYEQYF
TRBV7-2	TRBJ2-3	-	-	TGTGCCAGCAGCCCCCGTGTCGGGGGGCCCACAGATACGCAGTATTTT	CASSPRVGGPTDTQYF
TRBV7-9	TRBJ1-5	-	-	TGTGCCAGCAGCTTAGCAACAAACAGGGATTATAGCAATCAGCCCCAGCATTTT	CASSLATNRDYSNQPQHF
TRBV9	TRBJ1-2	-	few	TGTGCCAGCAGCGTAGCCCGAGCTAACTATGGCTACACCTTC	CASSVARANYGYTF
TRBV12-3/TRBV12-4	TRBJ1-1	TRBD1	-	TGTGCCAGCAGTTTTACAGGGGGAGGGAACACTGAAGCTTTCTTT	CASSFTGGGNTEAFF
TRBV28	TRBJ2-7	-	many	TGTGCCAGCAGTTTGATCTACGAGCAGTACTTC	CASSLIYEQYF
TRBV5-1	TRBJ2-7	TRBD2	-	TGCGTCAGCAGCTTGGGGCTAGCGGGAGACCCCCTCTACGAGCAGTACTTC	CVSSLGLAGDPLYEQYF
TRBV20-1	TRBJ2-5	-	few	TGCAGTGCTAGAGGAGGGGGTAGGCAAGAGACCCAGTACTTC	CSARGGGRQETQYF
TRBV27	TRBJ2-7	-	-	TGTGCCAGCAGTTTTGGGCCGGGAGTCTACGAGCAGTACTTC	CASSFGPGVYEQYF
TRBV12-3/TRBV12-4	TRBJ2-3	TRBD2	-	TGTGCCAGCAGACAAGCGGGGTCCACAGATACGCAGTATTTT	CASRQAGSTDTQYF
TRBV10-3	TRBJ2-7	TRBD2	few	TGTGCCACACTACTAGCGGGGAGCTCCTACGAGCAGTACTTC	CATLLAGSSYEQYF
TRBV12-3/TRBV12-4	TRBJ1-4	-	-	TGTGCCAGCAGCCTCAGGGCATCTGAAAAACTGTTTTTT	CASSLRASEKLFF
TRBV5-5	TRBJ1-5	TRBD1	-	TGTGCCAGCAGCCCAAGACAGGGGTTTGGGCATCAGCCCCAGCATTTT	CASSPRQGFGHQPQHF
TRBV20-1	TRBJ2-3	-	many	TGCAGTCAGACCCTGACTGGAGATACGCAGTATTTT	CSQTLTGDTQYF